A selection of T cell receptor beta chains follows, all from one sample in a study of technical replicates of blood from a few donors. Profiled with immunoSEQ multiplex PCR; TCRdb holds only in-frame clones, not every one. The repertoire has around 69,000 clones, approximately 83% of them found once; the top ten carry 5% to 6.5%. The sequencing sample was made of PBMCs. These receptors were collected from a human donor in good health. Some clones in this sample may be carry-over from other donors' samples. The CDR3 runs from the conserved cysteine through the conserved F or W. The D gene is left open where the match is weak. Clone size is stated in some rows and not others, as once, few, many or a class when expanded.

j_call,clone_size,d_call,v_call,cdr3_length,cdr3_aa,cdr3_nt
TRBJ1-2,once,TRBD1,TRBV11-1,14,CASSSDRGDYGYTF,TGTGCCAGCAGCTCGGACAGGGGAGATTATGGCTACACCTTC
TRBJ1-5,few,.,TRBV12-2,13,CASRYTGNQPQHF,TGTGCAAGTCGGTATACAGGGAATCAGCCCCAGCATTTT
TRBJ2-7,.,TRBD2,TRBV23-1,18,CASSPLRLAGGPRYEQYF,TGCGCCAGCAGTCCCCTAAGACTAGCGGGGGGGCCGAGGTACGAGCAGTACTTC
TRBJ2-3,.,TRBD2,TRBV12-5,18,CASGLRLAGALGTDTQYF,TGTGCTAGTGGTTTAAGGCTAGCGGGGGCCTTAGGCACAGATACGCAGTATTTT
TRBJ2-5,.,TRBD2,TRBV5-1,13,CASSLGGSETQYF,TGCGCCAGCAGCTTGGGCGGGAGTGAGACCCAGTACTTC
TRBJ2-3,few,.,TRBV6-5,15,CASSPSPTLADTQYF,TGTGCCAGCAGCCCCTCGCCGACCCTAGCCGATACGCAGTATTTT
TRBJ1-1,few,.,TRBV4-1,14,CASSELPGNTEAFF,TGCGCCAGCAGCGAATTACCGGGGAACACTGAAGCTTTCTTT
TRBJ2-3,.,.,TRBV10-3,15,CAISDPEGVTDTQYF,TGTGCCATCAGTGATCCTGAGGGGGTCACAGATACGCAGTATTTT
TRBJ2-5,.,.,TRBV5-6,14,CASSLGSFQETQYF,TGTGCCAGCAGCTTGGGGAGCTTCCAAGAGACCCAGTACTTC
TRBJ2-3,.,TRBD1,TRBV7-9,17,CASSAKQGAVLTDTQYF,TGTGCCAGCAGCGCCAAACAGGGGGCTGTCCTCACAGATACGCAGTATTTT
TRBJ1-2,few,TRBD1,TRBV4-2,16,CASSGRTGGYSGGYTF,TGTGCCAGCAGCGGACGGACAGGGGGCTACTCGGGTGGCTACACCTTC
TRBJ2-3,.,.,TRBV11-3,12,CASSPRGDTQYF,TGTGCCAGCAGCCCAAGGGGAGATACGCAGTATTTT
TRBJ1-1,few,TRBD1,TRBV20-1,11,CSAIPGGEAFF,TGCAGTGCTATCCCAGGGGGTGAAGCTTTCTTT
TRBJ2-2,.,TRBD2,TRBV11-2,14,CASSFREVSGELFF,TGTGCCAGCAGCTTTCGGGAGGTCAGCGGGGAGCTGTTTTTT
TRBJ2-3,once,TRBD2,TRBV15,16,CATSSNPGLATDTQYF,TGTGCCACCAGCAGTAACCCGGGACTAGCAACAGATACGCAGTATTTT
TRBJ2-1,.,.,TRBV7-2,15,CASSFYWGGQDEQFF,TGTGCCAGCAGCTTTTATTGGGGGGGCCAGGATGAGCAGTTCTTC
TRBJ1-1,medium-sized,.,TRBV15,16,CATSRDRVALNTEAFF,TGTGCCACCAGCAGAGATCGGGTGGCTCTGAACACTGAAGCTTTCTTT
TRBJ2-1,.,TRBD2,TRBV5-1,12,CASSPGGSEQFF,TGCGCCAGCAGCCCGGGAGGGAGTGAGCAGTTCTTC
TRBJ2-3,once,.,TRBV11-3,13,CASSLTRTDTQYF,TGTGCCAGCAGCTTAACTCGCACAGATACGCAGTATTTT
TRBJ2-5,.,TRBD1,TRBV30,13,CAWEEGQGLTQYF,TGTGCCTGGGAAGAGGGACAGGGGCTGACCCAGTACTTC
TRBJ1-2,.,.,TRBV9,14,CASSDSNSNYGYTF,TGTGCCAGCAGCGACAGCAATTCAAACTATGGCTACACCTTC
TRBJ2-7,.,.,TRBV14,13,CASSPGGRFEQYF,TGTGCCAGCAGCCCTGGGGGGAGGTTCGAGCAGTACTTC
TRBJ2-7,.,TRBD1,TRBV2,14,CASRAQGAGYEQYF,TGTGCCAGCAGGGCACAGGGGGCCGGGTACGAGCAGTACTTC
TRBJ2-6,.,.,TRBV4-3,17,CASSHERQTSGANVLTF,TGCGCCAGCAGCCACGAACGACAGACCTCTGGGGCCAACGTCCTGACTTTC
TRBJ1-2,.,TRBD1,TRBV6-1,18,CASSGPIPGQGYNYGYTF,TGTGCCAGCAGTGGCCCCATCCCTGGACAGGGTTATAACTATGGCTACACCTTC
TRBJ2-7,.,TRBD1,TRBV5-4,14,CASSSGTGDYEQYF,TGTGCCAGCAGCTCCGGGACAGGTGACTACGAGCAGTACTTC
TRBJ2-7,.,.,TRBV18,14,CASSPERYSYEQYF,TGTGCCAGCTCACCTGAGCGGTACTCCTACGAGCAGTACTTC
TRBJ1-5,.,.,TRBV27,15,CASGRSGLNNQPQHF,TGTGCCAGCGGCCGGTCTGGGCTAAACAATCAGCCCCAGCATTTT
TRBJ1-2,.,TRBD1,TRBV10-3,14,CAITKGQTNYGYTF,TGTGCCATCACTAAGGGACAGACTAACTATGGCTACACCTTC
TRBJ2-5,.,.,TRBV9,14,CASSPQGFWETQYF,TGTGCCAGCAGCCCCCAGGGTTTCTGGGAGACCCAGTACTTC
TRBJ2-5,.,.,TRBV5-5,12,CASSFQGETQYF,TGTGCCAGCAGCTTCCAGGGGGAGACCCAGTACTTC
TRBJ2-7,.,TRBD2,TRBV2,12,CASSERGGEQYF,TGTGCCAGCAGTGAGCGGGGGGGCGAGCAGTACTTC
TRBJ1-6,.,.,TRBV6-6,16,CASILNPRTPNSPLHF,TGTGCCAGCATCTTAAATCCCAGGACACCAAATTCACCCCTCCACTTT
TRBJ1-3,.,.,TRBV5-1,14,CASSERVAGNTIYF,TGCGCCAGCAGTGAGAGGGTGGCTGGAAACACCATATATTTT
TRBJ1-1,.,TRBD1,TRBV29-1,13,CSVRQGAGTEAFF,TGCAGCGTTAGACAGGGGGCCGGCACTGAAGCTTTCTTT
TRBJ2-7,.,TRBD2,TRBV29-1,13,CSVEIAGVYEQYF,TGCAGCGTTGAAATAGCGGGGGTCTACGAGCAGTACTTC
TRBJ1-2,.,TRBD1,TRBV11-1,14,CASSFGQGWYGYTF,TGTGCCAGCAGCTTTGGACAGGGTTGGTATGGCTACACCTTC
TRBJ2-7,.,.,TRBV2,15,CASSERLISAYEQYF,TGTGCCAGCAGTGAAAGACTGATCTCGGCCTACGAGCAGTACTTC
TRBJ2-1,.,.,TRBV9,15,CASSDSGNTYNEQFF,TGTGCCAGCAGCGACAGCGGTAATACCTACAATGAGCAGTTCTTC
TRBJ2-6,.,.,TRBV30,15,CAWSAGISGANVLTF,TGTGCCTGGAGCGCGGGAATCTCTGGGGCCAACGTCCTGACTTTC
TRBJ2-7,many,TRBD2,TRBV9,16,CASSVQAAGGPYEQYF,TGTGCCAGCAGCGTTCAAGCAGCGGGAGGACCCTACGAGCAGTACTTC
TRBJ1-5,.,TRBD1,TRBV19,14,CASSVTGDGQPQHF,TGTGCCAGTAGTGTGACAGGGGATGGTCAGCCCCAGCATTTT
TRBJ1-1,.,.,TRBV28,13,CASSDFRDTEAFF,TGTGCCAGCAGCGACTTCCGGGACACTGAAGCTTTCTTT
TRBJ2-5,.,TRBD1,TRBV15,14,CATKPGTGVETQYF,TGTGCCACCAAACCCGGGACAGGGGTTGAGACCCAGTACTTC